One T cell receptor beta chain is described in this entry. Its target is not known. This sample is drawn from a study of cytomegalovirus exposure and HLA in healthy donors. About the research overall: An early release of data contained approximately 85 million unique TCRs, which came from HLA-typed donors. Study conclusions and caveats: 87-base-pair reads could not separate some V segments, including TRBV6-2 and TRBV6-3. Researchers reported in a later analysis that a missense DCLRE1C variant was tied to TCR beta V- and J-gene trimming. In a later analysis, at a false discovery rate of 0.05, roughly 18,000 TCR beta sequences were associated with HLA alleles.

Per the germline V gene, CDR1 is MDHEN and CDR2 is SYDVKM. The ends were cut back, 10 bases at V and 4 bases at J, with 17 bases in the middle. The CDR3 sequence is 14 residues long. PCR was performed using 60 Vbeta and 13 Jbeta primers. Using immunoSEQ multiplex PCR, the repertoire was profiled, and TCRdb retains in-frame clones only, with some absent. This sample has more than 80,000 clones; 65% to 80% occur once, and the top ten carry about 14%. What was sequenced was PBMCs. The V gene is TRBV28, the J gene TRBJ1-3, with a tentative D call TRBD1 (6 bases). The source of this sequence is a woman in her 70s in good health and CMV-seropositive. CDR3 DNA sequence: TGTGCCACCATATTACAGGGCTCCGGAAACACCATATATTTT. Its protein product is CATILQGSGNTIYF. Together with reference TRBV28 and TRBJ1-3, the CDR3 gives the full variable domain: DVKVTQSSRYLVKRTGEKVFLECVQDMDHENMFWYRQDPGLGLRLIYFSYDVKMKEKGDIPEGYSVSREKKERFSLILESASTNQTSMYLCATILQGSGNTIYFGEGSWLTVV.